This TCR beta chain was recorded in a study of blood T cell repertoires in COVID-19 (dated by TCRdb to the early 2020s). About the investigation overall: Collaborator samples came from the United States, Italy and Spain and covered acute and convalescent phases of COVID-19. The prospective study material was composed of cDNA or gDNA derived from T cells, B-cell-depleted T cells, or PBMCs. Deeply sampled blood TCRbeta repertoires from subjects exposed to, actively infected with, or recovered from COVID-19 were included in the dataset. The repertoires were released in a freely available public database meant as a resource for research on the immune response to SARS-CoV-2. Samples were obtained from the ongoing ImmuneRACE study (first 160 participants) and from 1,254 subjects provided by 6 global collaborators. A de-identified subject ID, COVID-19 status, age in years and sex were almost always included in the sample metadata. Where available, HLA class I and class II types were obtained from metadata supplied by the sample provider rather than from assay-based typing. Paper-wide results and their limitations: The quantity of clinical and demographic metadata differed by source and by participant and was supplied without curation.

For this clone: The antigen it recognizes is unknown. Base qualities are not at hand, and no much larger clone is one base apart.

Collaborating institutions collected whole blood in K2EDTA tubes following their own protocols. For TCRbeta analysis, collaborator samples were shipped as frozen whole blood, as isolated PBMCs, or as DNA extracted from either sample type. Ends trimmed: V by 4 bases, J by 4 bases; bases unmatched to a gene: 8. In the germline V gene, CDR1 corresponds to MGHRA and CDR2 to YSYEKL. The CDR3 has 18 amino acids, counting the end cysteine and phenylalanine. The entry retains the CDR3 DNA only, 54 bases that are in frame from base 1. TCRbeta CDR3 regions were amplified from genomic DNA using the immunoSEQ Assay, a bias-controlled multiplex PCR. Per the source publication's procedure: The number of nucleated cells in each sample was estimated by amplification of reference gene primers within the assay. Sequence reads were collapsed and filtered to measure the absolute abundance of every unique TCRbeta CDR3 rearrangement. For each sample, productive Simpson clonality was calculated as the square root of Simpson's diversity index over productive rearrangements. In its TCRdb copy, this immuneACCESS table keeps in-frame sequences only and misses some clones. Where compared with another copy, unresolved V genes explain less than half of these, and the others have no known cause. V and J calls and clone size are given by that table; D and trimming were obtained from the DNA. For this sample there are some 270,000 clones; about 89% appear just once. Jointly, the top ten make up under 2.5% of the sample.

The sequenced sample was peripheral blood. The sequence links TRBV4-1 to TRBJ2-6; the junction holds 12 bases that match TRBD1. The sequence was obtained from a man between 50 and 59 years old with acute or convalescent COVID-19. CDR3 sequence: CASSPTGQGARGANVLTF. The DNA is as follows: TGCGCCAGCAGCCCAACGGGACAGGGGGCGCGAGGGGCCAACGTCCTGACTTTC.